This T cell receptor (beta chain) was captured by sequencing in a study of breast tumors, draining lymph nodes, adjacent tissues. Axillary draining lymph nodes of breast cancer patients supplied the node samples. MiXCR was run by TCRdb on the multiplex PCR reads, yielding one entry per CDR3 protein. Of 85,000 to 120,000 distinct CDR3 sequences in the sample, under 40% were seen once. General observations from the study: Tumor and nontumor repertoires were significantly more similar in luminal-like than in basal-like breast cancer.

The CDR3 sequence is 17 residues long. Germline V gene lookup returns CDR1 SNHLY and CDR2 FYNNEI. A word on this clonotype: Its antigen remains unknown. Compared with germline, one end of the junction differs, possibly owing to a read error.

This receptor was identified in a female donor with breast cancer. Some clones in this sample may be carry-over from other donors' samples. The sequencing input was axillary lymph node tissue. The chain joins TRBV2 to TRBJ2-2; the D gene is possibly TRBD2 (5 bases). In DNA, the CDR3 is TGTGCCAGCAGTACCCACTTAGCCATAAAAAGTACCGGGGAGCCGTTTTTT. Its protein is CASSTHLAIKSTGEPFF.